Each of the 24 T cell receptor beta chains below was sequenced from the same sample in a study of blood T cell repertoires in COVID-19. The data were produced by immunoSEQ multiplex PCR, yet TCRdb's version contains in-frame clones alone and is incomplete. The table has some 120,000 clones, about 82% seen once. The source material was peripheral blood. Every receptor here comes from a human donor in a cohort sampled during active COVID-19.

This rearrangement joins TRBV7-9 to TRBJ2-1, with 10 nucleotides matching TRBD2. V dropped 6 bases and J dropped 7; count of bases not matched to a gene: 15. The CDR3 length is 17 residues. The germline V gene encodes CDR1 SEHNR and CDR2 FQNEAQ (reference sequence). CDR3 protein: CASRFSLSGRASNEQFF. In DNA, the CDR3 is TGTGCCAGCAGGTTCTCGTTAAGCGGGAGGGCCTCGAATGAGCAGTTCTTC.

The J gene is TRBJ1-4, the V gene TRBV4-2, with D perhaps TRBD1 (5 bases). The germline V gene encodes CDR1 LGHNA and CDR2 YNFKEQ. Trimming removed 0 bases at V and 8 bases at J, with 13 bases between. This CDR3 is 15 amino acids long. For the CDR3, the DNA is TGTGCCAGCAGCCAAGATCATACAGGAACGGAAAAACTGTTTTTT. Protein sequence: CASSQDHTGTEKLFF.

CDR3 nucleotides: TGTGCCATCAGCCCCCTAGCGGGAGAATCTAATGAGCAGTTCTTC. This encodes CAISPLAGESNEQFF. The chain joins TRBV10-3 to TRBJ2-1; 10 nucleotides align to TRBD2. CDR1 and CDR2 from the germline V gene are ENHRY and SYGVKD. The CDR3 consists of 15 residues. Trimming at V came to 6 bases and at J to 7 bases, leaving 9 bases not matched to a gene.

The chain couples TRBV11-3 to TRBJ2-7; 9 bases are shared with TRBD1. This CDR3 has 18 amino acids. Germline V lookup: CDR1 SGHNT, CDR2 YENEEA. With V trimmed by 5 bases and J by 3 bases, 17 bases remained unmatched. CDR3 coding DNA: TGTGCCAGCAGCCGTAACAGGGGGCTATTGGGGATTCTCTACGAGCAGTACTTC. Residues: CASSRNRGLLGILYEQYF.

This clone is a singleton in its sample. The CDR3 here is CSVKTPGTGNYGYTF. The CDR3 nucleotides read TGCAGCGTGAAAACTCCCGGGACAGGGAACTATGGCTACACCTTC. The rearrangement links TRBV29-1 to TRBJ1-2, with 9 bases lining up with TRBD1. V lost 6 bases to trimming and J lost 2 bases; unmatched junction nucleotides: 10. The CDR3 consists of 15 residues. Germline CDR1 and CDR2: SQVTM and ANQGSEA.

This rearrangement joins TRBV2 to TRBJ1-3; perhaps TRBD1 as D (5 bases). Germline assignment: CDR1 SNHLY and CDR2 FYNNEI. There are 16 residues in the CDR3. The V and J ends lost 8 bases and 0 bases respectively, with 17 bases between them. The CDR3 DNA reads as TGTGCCAGCTGGCCAGGGCTGATGAGCTCTGGAAACACCATATATTTT. Its protein product is CASWPGLMSSGNTIYF.

This rearrangement joins TRBV5-1 to TRBJ2-5; 11 nucleotides match TRBD2. Germline V lookup: CDR1 SGHRS, CDR2 YFSETQ. Trimming removed 8 bases from V and 5 bases from J; junction bases left unmatched: 5. The CDR3 has 13 residues. CDR3 DNA: TGCGCCAGACTAGCGGGAGTTGAGGAGACCCAGTACTTC. Translating gives CARLAGVEETQYF. Using reference TRBV5-1 and TRBJ2-5 for the parts outside the CDR3, the full variable domain is KAGVTQTPRYLIKTRGQQVTLSCSPISGHRSVSWYQQTPGQGLQFLFEYFSETQRNKGNFPGRFSGRQFSNSRSEMNVSTLELGDSALYLCARLAGVEETQYFGPGTRLLVL.

The V call is TRBV5-4, the J call TRBJ2-2; weak D call: TRBD2 (6 bases). Germline values: CDR1 SGHNT, CDR2 YYREEE (reference sequence). V was shortened by 2 bases and J by 5 bases, with 13 bases between the two germline ends. The CDR3 has 15 amino acids. In DNA, the CDR3 is TGTGCCAGCAGCTTCGGGGGAGATGGTACCGGGGAGCTGTTTTTT. Residues: CASSFGGDGTGELFF.

This sequence joins TRBV28 and TRBJ1-4; D is perhaps TRBD1 (6 bases). Germline-derived CDR1 and CDR2 are MDHEN and SYDVKM. This CDR3 contains 14 residues. Trimming took 5 bases from V and 5 from J, leaving 12 bases between them. The CDR3 DNA is TGTGCCAGCAGTCCGGGACAATTGAATGAAAAACTGTTTTTT. Encoded protein: CASSPGQLNEKLFF.

The chain couples TRBV9 to TRBJ2-1; unclear D gene. V lost 4 bases and J 4 bases, leaving 9 bases between the germline ends. The CDR3 totals 13 residues. The V gene's germline CDR1 is SGDLS and CDR2 YYNGEE. Written as DNA, the CDR3 is TGTGCCAGCAGCCCTAAACTGTACAATGAGCAGTTCTTC. Translating gives CASSPKLYNEQFF. The whole variable domain, filled in from reference TRBV9 and TRBJ2-1, reads DSGVTQTPKHLITATGQRVTLRCSPRSGDLSVYWYQQSLDQGLQFLIQYYNGEERAKGNILERFSAQQFPDLHSELNLSSLELGDSALYFCASSPKLYNEQFFGPGTRLTVL.

CDR3 loop: CASSYTIRLAGKETQYF. CDR3 nucleotide sequence: TGTGCCAGCAGTTACACCATCCGACTAGCGGGAAAAGAGACCCAGTACTTC. The chain employs TRBV6-2 or TRBV6-3 and TRBJ2-5, with TRBD2 matching over 11 bases. With V trimmed by 2 bases and J by 3 bases, 8 bases remained unmatched. The CDR3 runs 17 residues. Germline V gene data show CDR1 as MNHEY and CDR2 as SVGEGT.

The chain is built from TRBV6-2 or TRBV6-3 and TRBJ1-1; tentatively, D is TRBD1 (5 bases). Germline values: CDR1 MNHEY, CDR2 SVGEGT. The CDR3 loop spans 15 amino acids. Trimming took off 5 bases at V and 5 bases at J, with 18 bases between the two ends. CDR3: CASSPPFPGRTEAFF. DNA of the CDR3: TGTGCCAGCAGTCCGCCCTTTCCAGGGAGGACTGAAGCTTTCTTT.

The rearrangement links TRBV9 to TRBJ2-7, with 8 bases fitting TRBD2. The junction had 2 bases not matched to a gene; V was cut back by 0 bases and J by 0 bases. CDR1 is SGDLS and CDR2 is YYNGEE in the germline V gene. The CDR3 consists of 15 residues. DNA for the CDR3: TGTGCCAGCAGCGTAGGGAGCGGGAGCTCCTACGAGCAGTACTTC. Translating it yields CASSVGSGSSYEQYF.

CDR3 sequence (DNA): TGTGCCAGCAGTTACTCGAGTGGCTCTGGGGCCAACGTCCTGACTTTC. Encoded protein: CASSYSSGSGANVLTF. The genes are TRBV6-6 and TRBJ2-6; unclear D gene. In germline, CDR1 is MNHNY, CDR2 SVGAGI (reference sequence). The CDR3 contains 16 residues. The ends were cut back, 0 bases at V and 0 bases at J, with 6 bases in the middle.

V is TRBV5-4 and J is TRBJ1-4; 8 bases match TRBD1. The germline V gene has CDR1 SGHNT and CDR2 YYREEE (reference sequence). J lost 11 bases, V lost 4 bases, and 13 bases had no gene match. The CDR3 covers 15 residues. The CDR3 loop is CASSAPGQVERKLFF. CDR3 bases: TGTGCCAGCAGCGCCCCGGGACAGGTGGAAAGGAAACTGTTTTTT.

The chain carries TRBV3-1 (or the pseudogene TRBV3-2) and TRBJ2-3; 8 nucleotides agree with TRBD2. CDR1 LGHDT and CDR2 YNNKEL come from the germline V gene (reference sequence). The length of the CDR3 is 18 residues. The ends lost 4 bases at V and 0 bases at J; junction bases unmatched: 12. The CDR3 DNA is TGTGCCAGCAGCCTCAATCGATTTAGCGGGGCTAGCACAGATACGCAGTATTTT. As protein: CASSLNRFSGASTDTQYF.

This chain uses TRBV19 with TRBJ2-2; TRBD1 might be the D (5 bases). With 0 bases removed from V and 8 bases from J, the gap between germline ends came to 16 bases. Germline V gene sequence: CDR1 LNHDA, CDR2 SQIVND (reference sequence). The CDR3 has 16 amino acids. CDR3 bases: TGTGCCAGTAGTATAGACCTCCGGGTCAGGGTAGGGGAGCTGTTTTTT. It codes for CASSIDLRVRVGELFF.

The rearrangement joins TRBV6-5 to TRBJ2-7; D is uncertain. This CDR3 is 12 amino acids long. V was clipped by 2 bases and J by 6 bases, with 8 bases between them. Germline lookup yields CDR1 MNHEY and CDR2 SVGAGI. CDR3 protein: CASSYDNSEQYF. DNA of the CDR3: TGTGCCAGCAGTTACGATAACAGCGAGCAGTACTTC.

The chain links TRBV28 to TRBJ2-5, with a possible D match to TRBD1 (6 bases). Germline V gene data show CDR1 as MDHEN and CDR2 as SYDVKM. The V gene lost 6 bases and the J gene lost 9 bases, with 17 bases spanning the gap. This CDR3 has 13 amino acids. The CDR3 coding sequence is TGTGCCAGCAGGAAACCAGGGGTCTGGGCCCAGTACTTC. This encodes CASRKPGVWAQYF.

This chain links TRBV27 with TRBJ1-5; a weak D match, TRBD1 (6 bases). The CDR3 covers 15 residues. V was pared by 6 bases and J by 6 bases, with 18 bases between. Germline CDR1 reads MNHEY; CDR2 reads SMNVEV (reference sequence). CDR3 in DNA: TGTGCCAGCAGCACGACAGGTTATCGGGTTCAGCCCCAGCATTTT. Translated: CASSTTGYRVQPQHF.

This clone was counted between two and nine times. The chain is built from TRBV30 and TRBJ2-1; a weak D match, TRBD2 (6 bases). The ends were cut back, 2 bases at V and 1 base at J, with 9 bases in the middle. The CDR3 totals 14 residues. Germline CDR1 GTSNPN, CDR2 SVGIG (reference sequence). The CDR3 DNA sequence: TGTGCCTGGAGTAGGAGGGATTCCTACAATGAGCAGTTCTTC. Translation: CAWSRRDSYNEQFF.

The chain employs TRBV7-2 and TRBJ1-1; a weak D match, TRBD1 (5 bases). V was cut by 5 bases and J by 1 base, with 8 bases left in between. The CDR3 is 13 amino acids. Germline loops: CDR1 SGHTA, CDR2 FQGNSA. CDR3 in DNA: TGTGCCAGCAGCAAACAGGAGAACACTGAAGCTTTCTTT. Translation: CASSKQENTEAFF.

This chain links TRBV7-7 with TRBJ1-4; TRBD1 is a possible D gene (6 bases). The CDR3 consists of 15 residues. With 5 bases removed from V and 7 bases from J, the gap between germline ends came to 17 bases. Per germline, CDR1 SSHAT and CDR2 FNYEAQ (reference sequence). CDR3 DNA: TGTGCCAGCAGCCCCGGGACACCAAGAGGTGAAAAACTGTTTTTT. Translation: CASSPGTPRGEKLFF.

The chain couples TRBV28 to TRBJ2-6, with D possibly matching TRBD2 (6 bases). V gave up 7 bases and J gave up 0 bases, with 13 bases separating them. The CDR3 sequence is 16 residues long. In germline, CDR1 is MDHEN, CDR2 SYDVKM. CDR3 amino acids: CASKRGGDSGANVLTF. CDR3 nucleotide sequence: TGTGCCAGCAAACGTGGCGGGGACTCTGGGGCCAACGTCCTGACTTTC.